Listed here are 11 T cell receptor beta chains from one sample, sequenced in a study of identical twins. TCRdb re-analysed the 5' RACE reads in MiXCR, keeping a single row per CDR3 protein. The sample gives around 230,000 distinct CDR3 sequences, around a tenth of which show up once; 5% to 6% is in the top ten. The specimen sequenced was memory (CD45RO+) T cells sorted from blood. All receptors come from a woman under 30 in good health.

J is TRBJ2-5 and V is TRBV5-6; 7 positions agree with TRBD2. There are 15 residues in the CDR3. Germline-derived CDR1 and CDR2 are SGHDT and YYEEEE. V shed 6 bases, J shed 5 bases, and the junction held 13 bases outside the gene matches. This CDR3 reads CASTRWGRAMETQYF. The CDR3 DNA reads TGTGCCAGCACCCGGTGGGGGAGGGCCATGGAGACCCAGTACTTC.

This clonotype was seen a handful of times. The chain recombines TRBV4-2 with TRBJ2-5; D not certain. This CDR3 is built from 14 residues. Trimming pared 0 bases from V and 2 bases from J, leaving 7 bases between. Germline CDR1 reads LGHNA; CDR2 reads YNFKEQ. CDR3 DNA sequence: TGTGCCAGCAGCCAAGAGCCGGAGCAAGAGACCCAGTACTTC. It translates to CASSQEPEQETQYF.

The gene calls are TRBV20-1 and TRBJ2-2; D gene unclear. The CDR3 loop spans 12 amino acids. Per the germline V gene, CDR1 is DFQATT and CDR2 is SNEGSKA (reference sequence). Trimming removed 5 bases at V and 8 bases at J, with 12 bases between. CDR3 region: CSALDPQGELFF. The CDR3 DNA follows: TGCAGTGCTCTTGACCCTCAAGGGGAGCTGTTTTTT.

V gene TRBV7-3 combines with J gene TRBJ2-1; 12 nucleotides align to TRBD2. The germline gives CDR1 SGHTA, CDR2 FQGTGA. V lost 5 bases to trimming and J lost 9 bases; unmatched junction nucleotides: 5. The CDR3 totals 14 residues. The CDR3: CASSLGTSGSEQFF. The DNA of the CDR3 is TGTGCCAGCAGCCTAGGGACTAGCGGGTCTGAGCAGTTCTTC.

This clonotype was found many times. The CDR3 is CASSGGSTDTQYF. The CDR3 DNA sequence: TGTGCCAGCAGTGGCGGGAGCACAGATACGCAGTATTTT. The rearrangement joins TRBV6-4 to TRBJ2-3; the D gene is possibly TRBD2 (5 bases). V shed 4 bases and J shed 0 bases, with 5 bases lying between them. This CDR3 is 13 amino acids long. Germline CDR1 reads MRHNA; CDR2 reads SNTAGT.

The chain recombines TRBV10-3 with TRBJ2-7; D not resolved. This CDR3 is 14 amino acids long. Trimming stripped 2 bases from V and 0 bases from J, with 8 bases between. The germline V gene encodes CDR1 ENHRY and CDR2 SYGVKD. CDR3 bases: TGTGCCATCAGTGAGGTGGCGAACTCCTACGAGCAGTACTTC. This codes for CAISEVANSYEQYF.

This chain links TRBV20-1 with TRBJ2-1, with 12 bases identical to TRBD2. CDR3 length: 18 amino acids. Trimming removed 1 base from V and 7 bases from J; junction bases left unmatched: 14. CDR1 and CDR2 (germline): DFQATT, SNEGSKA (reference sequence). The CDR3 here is CSARVPSGRANEGNEQFF. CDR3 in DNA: TGCAGTGCTAGAGTTCCTAGCGGGAGGGCCAACGAGGGGAATGAGCAGTTCTTC.

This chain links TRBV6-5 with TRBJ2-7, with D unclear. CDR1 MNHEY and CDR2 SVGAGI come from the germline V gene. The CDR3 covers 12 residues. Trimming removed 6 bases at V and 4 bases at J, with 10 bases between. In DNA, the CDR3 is TGTGCCAGCAGAACCGGACGGTACGAGCAGTACTTC. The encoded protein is CASRTGRYEQYF.

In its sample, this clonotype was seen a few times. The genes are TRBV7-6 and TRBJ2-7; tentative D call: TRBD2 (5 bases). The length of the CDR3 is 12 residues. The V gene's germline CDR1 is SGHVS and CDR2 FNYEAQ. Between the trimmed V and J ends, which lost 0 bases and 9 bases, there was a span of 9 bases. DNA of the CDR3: TGTGCCAGCAGCTTAGCCAGCGGTCCGCAGTACTTC. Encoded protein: CASSLASGPQYF. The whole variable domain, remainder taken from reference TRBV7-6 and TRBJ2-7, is GAGVSQSPRYKVTKRGQDVALRCDPISGHVSLYWYRQALGQGPEFLTYFNYEAQQDKSGLPNDRFSAERPEGSISTLTIQRTEQRDSAMYRCASSLASGPQYFGPGTRLTVT.

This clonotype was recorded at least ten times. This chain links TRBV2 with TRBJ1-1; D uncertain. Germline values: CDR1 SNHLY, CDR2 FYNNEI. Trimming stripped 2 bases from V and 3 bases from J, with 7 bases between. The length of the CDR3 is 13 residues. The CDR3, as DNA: TGTGCCAGCAGTGAAACAGTGGACACTGAAGCTTTCTTT. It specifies CASSETVDTEAFF. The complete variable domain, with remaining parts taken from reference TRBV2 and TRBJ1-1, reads EPEVTQTPSHQVTQMGQEVILRCVPISNHLYFYWYRQILGQKVEFLVSFYNNEISEKSEIFDDQFSVERPDGSNFTLKIRSTKLEDSAMYFCASSETVDTEAFFGQGTRLTVV.

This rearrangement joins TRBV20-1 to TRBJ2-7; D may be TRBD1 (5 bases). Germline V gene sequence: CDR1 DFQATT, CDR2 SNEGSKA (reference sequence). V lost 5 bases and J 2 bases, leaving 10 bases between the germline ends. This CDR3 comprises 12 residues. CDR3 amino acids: CSAETAPYEQYF. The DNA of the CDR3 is TGCAGTGCTGAGACAGCACCCTACGAGCAGTACTTC.